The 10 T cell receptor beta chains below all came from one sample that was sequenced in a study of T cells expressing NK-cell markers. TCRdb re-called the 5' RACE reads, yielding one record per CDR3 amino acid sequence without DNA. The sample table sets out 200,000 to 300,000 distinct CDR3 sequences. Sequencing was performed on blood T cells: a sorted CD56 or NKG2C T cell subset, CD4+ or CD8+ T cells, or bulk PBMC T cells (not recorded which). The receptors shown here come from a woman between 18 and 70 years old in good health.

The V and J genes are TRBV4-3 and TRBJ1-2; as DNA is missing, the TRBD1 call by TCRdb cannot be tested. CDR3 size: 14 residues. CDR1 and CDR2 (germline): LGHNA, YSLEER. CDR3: CASSYRGYYYGYTF.

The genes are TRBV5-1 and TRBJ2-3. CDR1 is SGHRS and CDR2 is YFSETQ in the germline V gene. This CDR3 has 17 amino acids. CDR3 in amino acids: CASSLGYQFDNGDTQYF. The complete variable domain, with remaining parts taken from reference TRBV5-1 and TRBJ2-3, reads KAGVTQTPRYLIKTRGQQVTLSCSPISGHRSVSWYQQTPGQGLQFLFEYFSETQRNKGNFPGRFSGRQFSNSRSEMNVSTLELGDSALYLCASSLGYQFDNGDTQYFGPGTRLTVL.

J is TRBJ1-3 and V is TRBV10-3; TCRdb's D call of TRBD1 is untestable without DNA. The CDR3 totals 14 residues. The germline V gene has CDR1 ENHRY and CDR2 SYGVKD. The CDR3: CAIRGVSSGNTIYF.

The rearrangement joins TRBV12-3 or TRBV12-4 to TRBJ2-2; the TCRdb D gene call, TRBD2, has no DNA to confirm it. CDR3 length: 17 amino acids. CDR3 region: CASSLRSLAGVTGELFF.

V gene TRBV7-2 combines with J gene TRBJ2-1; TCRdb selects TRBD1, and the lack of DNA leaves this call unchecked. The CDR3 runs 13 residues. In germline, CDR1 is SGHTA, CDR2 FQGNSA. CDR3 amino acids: CASSRQYGDEQFF.

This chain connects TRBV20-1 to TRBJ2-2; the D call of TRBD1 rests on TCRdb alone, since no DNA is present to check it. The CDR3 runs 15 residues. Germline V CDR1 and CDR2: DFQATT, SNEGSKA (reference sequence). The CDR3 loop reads CSARRTGGNTGELFF.

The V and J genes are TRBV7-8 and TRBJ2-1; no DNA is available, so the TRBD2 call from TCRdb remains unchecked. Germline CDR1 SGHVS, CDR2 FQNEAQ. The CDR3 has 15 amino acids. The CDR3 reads CASSLDGLAGTLQFF.

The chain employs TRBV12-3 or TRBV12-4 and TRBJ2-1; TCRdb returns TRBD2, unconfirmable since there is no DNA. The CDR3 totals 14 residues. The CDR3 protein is CASNQRGGRNEQFF.

CDR3 in amino acids: CASRLGPGLGVDEQFF. The chain joins TRBV19 to TRBJ2-1; no DNA is available, so the TRBD2 call from TCRdb remains unchecked. From germline, CDR1 is LNHDA and CDR2 SQIVND (reference sequence). CDR3 length: 16 amino acids. Together with reference TRBV19 and TRBJ2-1, the CDR3 gives the full variable domain: DGGITQSPKYLFRKEGQNVTLSCEQNLNHDAMYWYRQDPGQGLRLIYYSQIVNDFQKGDIAEGYSVSREKKESFPLTVTSAQKNPTAFYLCASRLGPGLGVDEQFFGPGTRLTVL.

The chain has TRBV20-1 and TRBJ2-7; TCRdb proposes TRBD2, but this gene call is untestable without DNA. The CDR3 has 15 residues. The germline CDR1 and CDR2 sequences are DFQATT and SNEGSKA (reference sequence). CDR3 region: CSAREGSGRSYEQYF.